The source of this TCR beta chain is a study of post-analysis software for immune sequencing data. The study, taken as a whole, reports: Among 4 or 5 TRBV segments more frequent in patients than controls were TRBV5-6, TRBV5-1 and TRBV20-1. Batch-matched samples strongly co-clustered by F measure. Compared with controls, patients showed significantly lower normalized Chao1 diversity.

This clonotype has a handful of counts. Antigen: not known. Sequencing libraries made from TCR beta cDNA carried unique molecular identifiers. T cells numbering about 0.9 to 11 million yielded roughly 500,000 cDNA molecules. TCRdb used MiXCR to reprocess the PCR reads, holding one entry per CDR3 protein. The sample lists about 760,000 distinct CDR3 sequences, about 27% occurring once. V gave up 4 bases and J gave up 0 bases, with 13 bases separating them. CDR1 is SQVTM, CDR2 ANQGSEA, per germline. This CDR3 contains 14 residues. Specimen: blood. The chain is built from TRBV29-1 and TRBJ2-7; D assignment may be TRBD1 or TRBD2 (5 bases each). The sequence derives from a girl between 5 and 17 years old with multiple sclerosis. CDR3 coding DNA: TGCAGCGTTGCCGAATGGGGGAGCTCCTACGAGCAGTACTTC. It is translated as CSVAEWGSSYEQYF.